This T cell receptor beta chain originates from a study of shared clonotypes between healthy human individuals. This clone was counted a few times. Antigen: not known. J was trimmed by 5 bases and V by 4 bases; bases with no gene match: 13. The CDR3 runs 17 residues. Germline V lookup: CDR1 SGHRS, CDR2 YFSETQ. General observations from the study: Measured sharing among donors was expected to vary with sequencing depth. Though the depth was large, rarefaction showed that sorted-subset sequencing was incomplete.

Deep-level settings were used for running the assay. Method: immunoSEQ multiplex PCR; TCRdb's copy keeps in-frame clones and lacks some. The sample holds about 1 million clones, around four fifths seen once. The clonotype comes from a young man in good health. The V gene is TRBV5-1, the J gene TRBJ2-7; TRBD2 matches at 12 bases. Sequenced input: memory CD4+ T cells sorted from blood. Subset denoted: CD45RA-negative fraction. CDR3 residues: CASSKAGLAGGLDEQYF. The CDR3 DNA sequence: TGCGCCAGCAGCAAGGCGGGGCTAGCGGGGGGGCTCGACGAGCAGTACTTC.